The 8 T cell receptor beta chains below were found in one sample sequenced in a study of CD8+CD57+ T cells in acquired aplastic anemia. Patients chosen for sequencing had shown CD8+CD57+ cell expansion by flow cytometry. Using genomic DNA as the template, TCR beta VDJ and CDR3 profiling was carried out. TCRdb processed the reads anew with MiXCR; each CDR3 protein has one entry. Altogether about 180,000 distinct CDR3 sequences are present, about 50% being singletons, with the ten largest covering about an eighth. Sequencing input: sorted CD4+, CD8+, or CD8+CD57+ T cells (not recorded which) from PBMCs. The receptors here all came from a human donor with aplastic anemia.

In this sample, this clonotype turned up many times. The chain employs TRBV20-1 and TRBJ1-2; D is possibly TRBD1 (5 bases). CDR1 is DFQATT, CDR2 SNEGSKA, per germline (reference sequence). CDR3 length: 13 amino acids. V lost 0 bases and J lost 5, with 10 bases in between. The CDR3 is CSARDRPGYGYTF. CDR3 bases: TGCAGTGCTAGAGATAGGCCAGGGTATGGCTACACCTTC.

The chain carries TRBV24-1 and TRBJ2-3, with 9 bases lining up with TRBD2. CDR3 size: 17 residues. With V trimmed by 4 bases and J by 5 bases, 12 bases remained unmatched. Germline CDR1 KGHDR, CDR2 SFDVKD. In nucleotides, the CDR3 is TGTGCCACCAGTGACGCTTGGGGTAGCGGGAGTGGAGATACGCAGTATTTT. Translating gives CATSDAWGSGSGDTQYF.

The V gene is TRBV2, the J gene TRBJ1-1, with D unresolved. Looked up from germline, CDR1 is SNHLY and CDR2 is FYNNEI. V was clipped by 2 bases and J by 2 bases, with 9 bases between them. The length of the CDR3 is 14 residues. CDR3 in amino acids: CASSENPLNTEAFF. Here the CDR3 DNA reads TGTGCCAGCAGTGAAAATCCCCTTAACACTGAAGCTTTCTTT.

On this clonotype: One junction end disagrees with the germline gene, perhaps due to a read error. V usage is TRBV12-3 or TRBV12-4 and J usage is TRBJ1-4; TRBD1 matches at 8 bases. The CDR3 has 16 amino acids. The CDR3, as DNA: TGTGCCAGCAGTCTACGGACAGGGTTGGCTAATCAAAAACTGTTTTTT. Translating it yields CASSLRTGLANQKLFF.

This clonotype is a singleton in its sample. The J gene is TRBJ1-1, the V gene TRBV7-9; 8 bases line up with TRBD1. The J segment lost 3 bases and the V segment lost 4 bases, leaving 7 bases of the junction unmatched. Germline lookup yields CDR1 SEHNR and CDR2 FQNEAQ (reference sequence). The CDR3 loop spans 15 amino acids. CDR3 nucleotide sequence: TGTGCCAGCAGCTCTGGACAGGGTCGGGACACTGAAGCTTTCTTT. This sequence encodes CASSSGQGRDTEAFF.

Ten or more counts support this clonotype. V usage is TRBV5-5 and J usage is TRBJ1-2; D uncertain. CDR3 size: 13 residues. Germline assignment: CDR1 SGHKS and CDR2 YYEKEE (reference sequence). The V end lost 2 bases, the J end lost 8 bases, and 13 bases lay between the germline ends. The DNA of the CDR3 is TGTGCCAGCAGCTTCAAAGTGAGTTCGGGCTACACCTTC. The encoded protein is CASSFKVSSGYTF.

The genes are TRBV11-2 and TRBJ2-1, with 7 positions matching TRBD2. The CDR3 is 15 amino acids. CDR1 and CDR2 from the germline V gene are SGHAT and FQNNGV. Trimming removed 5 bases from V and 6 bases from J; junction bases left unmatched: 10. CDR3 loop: CASSPRGTTANEQFF. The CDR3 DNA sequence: TGTGCCAGCAGCCCACGCGGGACTACCGCCAATGAGCAGTTCTTC.

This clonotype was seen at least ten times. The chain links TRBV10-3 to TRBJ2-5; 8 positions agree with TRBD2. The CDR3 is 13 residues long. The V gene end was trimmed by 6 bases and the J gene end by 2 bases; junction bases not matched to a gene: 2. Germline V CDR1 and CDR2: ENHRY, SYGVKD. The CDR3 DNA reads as TGTGCCATCAGGCGGGGGGTACAAGAGACCCAGTACTTC. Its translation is CAIRRGVQETQYF.